One and the same sample provided the 22 T cell receptor beta chains below, sequenced in a study of Ad26.COV2.S vaccination and SARS-CoV-2 variants. This sample's treatment: 15 to 20 received Ad26.COV2.S at low or high dose, single or two shots; a few received placebo; per-sample allocation not given. Collection of the samples took place on day 63 after the first injection of vaccine or placebo. Method: immunoSEQ multiplex PCR; TCRdb's copy keeps in-frame clones and lacks some. The sample contains 350,000 to 450,000 clones, roughly 84% of which appear only once. The sample here was peripheral blood, taken in a trial of Ad26.COV2.S vaccine versus placebo. These receptors all stem from a person aged 18 to 59 who received the Ad26.COV2.S COVID-19 vaccine or a placebo.

The chain recombines TRBV9 with TRBJ1-1, with D uncertain. The CDR3 runs to 14 residues. The V and J ends lost 0 bases and 1 base respectively, with 7 bases between them. Germline lookup yields CDR1 SGDLS and CDR2 YYNGEE. As DNA, the CDR3 is TGTGCCAGCAGCGTAGACGGCAGGAACACTGAAGCTTTCTTT. Protein product: CASSVDGRNTEAFF.

The chain joins TRBV28 to TRBJ1-5, with D possibly being TRBD1 (5 bases). Trimming removed 2 bases from V and 6 bases from J, with 8 bases in between. Germline loops: CDR1 MDHEN, CDR2 SYDVKM. This CDR3 region has 13 residues. CDR3 sequence reads: CASSLPGFQPQHF. In DNA, the CDR3 is TGTGCCAGCAGTTTACCAGGGTTTCAGCCCCAGCATTTT. Complete variable domain (other parts from reference TRBV28 and TRBJ1-5): DVKVTQSSRYLVKRTGEKVFLECVQDMDHENMFWYRQDPGLGLRLIYFSYDVKMKEKGDIPEGYSVSREKKERFSLILESASTNQTSMYLCASSLPGFQPQHFGDGTRLSIL.

This clone has only one observation. The chain carries TRBV3-1 (or the pseudogene TRBV3-2) and TRBJ1-1; D call uncertain. The germline CDR1 and CDR2 sequences are LGHDT and YNNKEL (reference sequence). CDR3 length equals 14 residues. V lost 4 bases, J lost 3 bases, and 12 bases lay in between. The CDR3 nucleotides read TGTGCCAGCAGCCCGACAAGGAGAGACACTGAAGCTTTCTTT. Its protein is CASSPTRRDTEAFF.

This clone came up a few times. This rearrangement joins TRBV18 to TRBJ2-2; D gene unclear. V gave up 0 bases and J gave up 3 bases, with 11 bases separating them. The CDR3 is 16 residues long. Germline V gene lookup returns CDR1 KGHSH and CDR2 LQKENI. DNA for the CDR3: TGTGCCAGCTCACCACCCATGGGGTGGGACACCGGGGAGCTGTTTTTT. The encoded protein is CASSPPMGWDTGELFF.

This sequence joins TRBV6-5 and TRBJ2-4; 8 bases align to TRBD1. Germline V CDR1 and CDR2: MNHEY, SVGAGI. The CDR3 spans 16 residues. The J segment lost 9 bases and the V segment lost 3 bases, leaving 13 bases of the junction unmatched. The CDR3 DNA is TGTGCCAGCAGTTATAAGGCAGGGGGCGCCCGGGGCATTCAGTACTTC. It is translated as CASSYKAGGARGIQYF.

The chain uses TRBV24-1 and TRBJ2-5; D gene ambiguous. V was shortened by 2 bases and J by 0 bases, with 12 bases between the two germline ends. Germline assignment: CDR1 KGHDR and CDR2 SFDVKD. The CDR3 covers 16 residues. The CDR3 reads CATSDWADQYQETQYF. CDR3 nucleotide sequence: TGTGCCACCAGTGATTGGGCAGACCAGTACCAAGAGACCCAGTACTTC.

This chain joins TRBV30 and TRBJ2-1; the D gene is possibly TRBD1 (6 bases). There are 14 residues in the CDR3. V gave up 1 base and J gave up 8 bases, with 15 bases separating them. Germline assignment: CDR1 GTSNPN and CDR2 SVGIG (reference sequence). In DNA, the CDR3 is TGTGCCTGGAGTGAAGGCAGGGGAGTCCATGAGCAGTTCTTC. This encodes CAWSEGRGVHEQFF.

The chain links TRBV28 to TRBJ1-3; the D is unclear. The V and J ends lost 7 bases and 1 base respectively, with 11 bases between them. The CDR3 loop spans 14 amino acids. Germline CDR1 reads MDHEN; CDR2 reads SYDVKM. This CDR3 is CASTLLGSGNTIYF. CDR3 coding DNA: TGTGCCAGCACCCTACTGGGATCTGGAAACACCATATATTTT.

The gene calls are TRBV6-5 and TRBJ2-1; D is undetermined. The germline CDR1 and CDR2 sequences are MNHEY and SVGAGI. The germline V and J ends were trimmed by 4 bases and 6 bases, with 13 bases remaining between them. The CDR3 consists of 14 residues. CDR3 sequence: CASSWSLVSNEQFF. CDR3 nucleotide sequence: TGTGCCAGCAGTTGGTCGCTAGTCTCCAATGAGCAGTTCTTC.

The V and J genes are TRBV28 and TRBJ1-2; a weak D match, TRBD1 (6 bases). Trimming cost V 2 bases and J 6 bases, with 7 bases left between them. CDR1 is MDHEN, CDR2 SYDVKM, per germline. The CDR3 is 12 amino acids. The chain's CDR3 is CASSLRGDGYTF. The CDR3 coding sequence is TGTGCCAGCAGTTTAAGGGGGGATGGCTACACCTTC.

The genes are TRBV6-5 and TRBJ2-5; D gene ambiguous. V lost 2 bases, J lost 5 bases, and 12 bases lay in between. Germline assignment: CDR1 MNHEY and CDR2 SVGAGI. The CDR3 contains 14 residues. CDR3 nucleotide sequence: TGTGCCAGCAGTTACAGTCCCACCAGGGAGACCCAGTACTTC. It codes for CASSYSPTRETQYF.

The V gene is TRBV5-5, the J gene TRBJ2-2; D gene ambiguous. The CDR3 runs to 16 residues. CDR1 is SGHKS, CDR2 YYEKEE, per germline (reference sequence). Deletions cut 0 bases from V and 1 base from J, with 10 bases between. CDR3 residues: CASSLVRLGNTGELFF. The DNA for the CDR3 is TGTGCCAGCAGCTTGGTCCGTTTGGGGAACACCGGGGAGCTGTTTTTT. The whole variable domain, filled in from reference TRBV5-5 and TRBJ2-2, reads DAGVTQSPTHLIKTRGQQVTLRCSPISGHKSVSWYQQVLGQGPQFIFQYYEKEERGRGNFPDRFSARQFPNYSSELNVNALLLGDSALYLCASSLVRLGNTGELFFGEGSRLTVL.

The chain uses TRBV9 and TRBJ2-5; TRBD1 is a possible D gene (6 bases). V lost 2 bases and J lost 1, with 9 bases in between. The CDR3 is made up of 14 amino acids. Germline assignment: CDR1 SGDLS and CDR2 YYNGEE. CDR3 in DNA: TGTGCCAGCAGCGTCGGGACAATCCAAGAGACCCAGTACTTC. This encodes CASSVGTIQETQYF.

This sequence joins TRBV6-2 or TRBV6-3 and TRBJ2-7; 11 nucleotides agree with TRBD1. The CDR3 is 14 residues long. V shed 2 bases, J shed 4 bases, and the junction held 1 base outside the gene matches. CDR1 and CDR2 from the germline V gene are MNHEY and SVGEGT. The CDR3 reads CASSYGTGGYEQYF. The DNA for the CDR3 is TGTGCCAGCAGTTACGGGACAGGGGGTTACGAGCAGTACTTC.

This clone was seen once. The chain is built from TRBV7-8 and TRBJ1-1, with a possible D match to TRBD1 (6 bases). The length of the CDR3 is 14 residues. CDR1 and CDR2 (germline): SGHVS, FQNEAQ. Trimming stripped 4 bases from V and 3 bases from J, with 12 bases between. CDR3 in DNA: TGTGCCAGCAGCTCACAGGGAGGGGACACTGAAGCTTTCTTT. Protein product: CASSSQGGDTEAFF.

The genes are TRBV12-5 and TRBJ2-3; weak D call: TRBD1 (6 bases). The CDR3 length is 17 residues. CDR1 is LGHNT and CDR2 is FRNRAP in the germline V gene. The V gene lost 3 bases and the J gene lost 2 bases, with 18 bases spanning the gap. The CDR3 sequence: CASGFTTTGYYTDTQYF. The CDR3, as DNA: TGTGCTAGTGGTTTTACGACTACAGGGTACTACACAGATACGCAGTATTTT.

The chain combines TRBV30 with TRBJ2-4; D is ambiguous. Looked up from germline, CDR1 is GTSNPN and CDR2 is SVGIG (reference sequence). The CDR3 covers 12 residues. V shed 0 bases and J shed 5 bases, with 5 bases lying between them. For the CDR3, the DNA is TGTGCCTGGAGTGTACGGGAAAACATTCAGTACTTC. Residues: CAWSVRENIQYF.

V is TRBV23-1 and J is TRBJ1-6; D is undetermined. TRBV23-1 is an ORF for which the function is uncertain. The CDR3 has 17 amino acids. Between the trimmed V and J ends, which lost 3 bases and 5 bases, there was a span of 17 bases. The CDR3 bases are TGCGCCAGCAGTCATCCGCCGATGGGATGCGATAATTCACCCCTCCACTTT. It codes for CASSHPPMGCDNSPLHF.

This chain uses TRBV10-1 with TRBJ2-1; D call uncertain. This CDR3 has 13 residues. The germline V gene has CDR1 WNHNN and CDR2 SYGVQD (reference sequence). Trimming shortened V by 2 bases and J by 2 bases, and 4 bases separated the two germline ends. The CDR3 is CASSERPYNEQFF. In nucleotides, the CDR3 is TGCGCCAGCAGTGAGAGGCCCTACAATGAGCAGTTCTTC.

V gene TRBV18 combines with J gene TRBJ2-5, with 8 bases fitting TRBD1. With 5 bases clipped from V and 5 bases from J, the junction kept 4 bases outside the gene matches. Germline lookup yields CDR1 KGHSH and CDR2 LQKENI. The CDR3 has 13 amino acids. CDR3: CASSSDRVETQYF. CDR3 bases: TGTGCCAGCTCATCGGACAGGGTGGAGACCCAGTACTTC.

The rearrangement joins TRBV6-6 to TRBJ1-1, with TRBD1 matching 7 bases. This CDR3 is built from 13 residues. J was trimmed by 11 bases and V by 4 bases; bases with no gene match: 10. CDR1 and CDR2 (germline): MNHNY, SVGAGI (reference sequence). The CDR3 protein is CASSWFSTGAAFF. Written as DNA, the CDR3 is TGTGCCAGCAGTTGGTTTTCCACAGGGGCCGCTTTCTTT.

The chain couples TRBV2 to TRBJ2-7; D is tentatively TRBD1 or TRBD2 (6 bases each). Germline V lookup: CDR1 SNHLY, CDR2 FYNNEI. V was trimmed by 7 bases and J by 0 bases, leaving 19 bases between them. There are 16 residues in the CDR3. CDR3 in amino acids: CASTAGEQGGSYEQYF. In DNA, the CDR3 is TGTGCCAGCACCGCCGGGGAACAGGGAGGCTCCTACGAGCAGTACTTC.